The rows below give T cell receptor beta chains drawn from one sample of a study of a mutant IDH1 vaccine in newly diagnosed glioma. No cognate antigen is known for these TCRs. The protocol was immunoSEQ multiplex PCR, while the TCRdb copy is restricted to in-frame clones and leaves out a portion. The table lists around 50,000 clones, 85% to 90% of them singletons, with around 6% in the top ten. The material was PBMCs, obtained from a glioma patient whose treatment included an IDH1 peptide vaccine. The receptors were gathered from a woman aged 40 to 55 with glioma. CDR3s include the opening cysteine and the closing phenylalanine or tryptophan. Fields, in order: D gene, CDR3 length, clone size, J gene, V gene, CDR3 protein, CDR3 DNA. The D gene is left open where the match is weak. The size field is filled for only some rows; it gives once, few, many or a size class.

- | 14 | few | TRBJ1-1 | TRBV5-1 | CASRGGSLNTEAFF | TGCGCCAGCAGGGGGGGCAGCCTGAACACTGAAGCTTTCTTT
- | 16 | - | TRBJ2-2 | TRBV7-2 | CASSLAARGPTGELFF | TGTGCCAGCAGCTTAGCGGCGAGGGGACCCACCGGGGAGCTGTTTTTT
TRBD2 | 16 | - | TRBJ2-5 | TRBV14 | CASSQESSGRVETQYF | TGTGCCAGCAGCCAAGAATCTAGCGGGAGGGTAGAGACCCAGTACTTC
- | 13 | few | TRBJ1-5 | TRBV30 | CAWSVARNQPQHF | TGTGCCTGGAGTGTCGCAAGGAATCAGCCCCAGCATTTT
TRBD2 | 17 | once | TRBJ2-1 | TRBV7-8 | CASSLAVVTSGSVEQFF | TGTGCCAGCAGCTTAGCGGTAGTCACTAGCGGGAGTGTTGAGCAGTTCTTC
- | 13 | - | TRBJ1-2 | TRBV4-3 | CASSQDRGDYYTF | TGCGCCAGCAGCCAAGACCGCGGGGATTACTACACCTTC
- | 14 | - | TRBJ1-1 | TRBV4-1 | CASSQPGRGTEAFF | TGCGCCAGCAGCCAACCAGGGAGGGGCACTGAAGCTTTCTTT
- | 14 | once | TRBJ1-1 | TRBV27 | CASSWRGRDTEAFF | TGTGCCAGCAGTTGGAGGGGCAGGGACACTGAAGCTTTCTTT
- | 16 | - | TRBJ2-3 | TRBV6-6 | CASSYSDPSAGDTQYF | TGTGCCAGCAGTTACTCGGACCCCTCTGCAGGAGATACGCAGTATTTT
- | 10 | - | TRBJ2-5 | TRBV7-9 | CASGKETQYF | TGTGCCAGCGGCAAGGAGACCCAGTACTTC
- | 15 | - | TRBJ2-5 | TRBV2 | CASSEEIRIKETQYF | TGTGCCAGCAGTGAGGAGATCAGGATCAAAGAGACCCAGTACTTC
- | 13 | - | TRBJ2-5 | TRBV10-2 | CASSRVAVETQYF | TGCGCCAGTAGCAGGGTTGCTGTGGAGACCCAGTACTTC
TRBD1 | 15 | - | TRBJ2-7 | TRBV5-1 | CASSQIDRDSYEQYF | TGCGCCAGCAGCCAAATTGACCGGGACAGCTACGAGCAGTACTTC
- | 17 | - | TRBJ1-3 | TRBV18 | CASSSINSDGSGNTIYF | TGTGCCAGCTCATCCATAAACTCGGACGGATCTGGAAACACCATATATTTT
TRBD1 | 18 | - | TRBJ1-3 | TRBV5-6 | CASSVFGTGDISGNTIYF | TGTGCCAGCAGCGTCTTCGGGACAGGGGATATCTCTGGAAACACCATATATTTT
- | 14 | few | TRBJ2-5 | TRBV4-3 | CASSPQPGSETQYF | TGCGCCAGCAGCCCACAACCGGGCAGCGAGACCCAGTACTTC
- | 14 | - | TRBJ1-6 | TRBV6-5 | CASGVFSRNSPLHF | TGTGCCAGCGGGGTGTTCAGCCGTAATTCACCCCTCCACTTT
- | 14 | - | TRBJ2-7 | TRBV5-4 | CASSRSTSSYEQYF | TGTGCCAGCAGCCGAAGCACTAGCTCCTACGAGCAGTACTTC
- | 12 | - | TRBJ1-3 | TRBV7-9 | CASSGSGNTIYF | TGTGCCAGCAGCGGGTCTGGAAACACCATATATTTT
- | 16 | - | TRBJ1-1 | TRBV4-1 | CASSQREGQGFIEAFF | TGCGCCAGCAGCCAGAGGGAAGGGCAGGGATTTATTGAAGCTTTCTTT
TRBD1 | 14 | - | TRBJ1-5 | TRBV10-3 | CAISVGTGNQPQHF | TGTGCCATCAGTGTGGGGACAGGGAATCAGCCCCAGCATTTT
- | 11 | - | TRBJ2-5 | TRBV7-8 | CASSFQETQYF | TGTGCCAGCAGCTTCCAAGAGACCCAGTACTTC
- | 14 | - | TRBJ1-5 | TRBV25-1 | CASSEGGSNQPQHF | TGTGCCAGCAGTGAGGGGGGGAGCAATCAGCCCCAGCATTTT
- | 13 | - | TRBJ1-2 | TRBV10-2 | CASNQQGNYGYTF | TGCGCCAGTAACCAACAGGGTAACTATGGCTACACCTTC
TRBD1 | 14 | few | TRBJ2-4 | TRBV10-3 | CAISESNRGAIQYF | TGTGCCATCAGTGAGTCGAACAGGGGGGCCATTCAGTACTTC
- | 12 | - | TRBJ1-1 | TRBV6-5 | CATHGETRRAFF | TGTGCCACCCACGGTGAGACCAGGAGAGCTTTCTTT
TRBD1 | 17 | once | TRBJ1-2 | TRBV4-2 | CASSQESGTGKNYGYTF | TGTGCCAGCAGCCAAGAGTCCGGGACAGGGAAAAACTATGGCTACACCTTC
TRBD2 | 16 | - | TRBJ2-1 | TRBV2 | CASRYSIAGPDNEQFF | TGTGCCAGCAGGTACTCCATAGCGGGCCCCGACAATGAGCAGTTCTTC
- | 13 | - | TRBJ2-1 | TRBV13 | CASSLRRVHEQFF | TGTGCCAGCAGCTTAAGGAGGGTCCATGAGCAGTTCTTC
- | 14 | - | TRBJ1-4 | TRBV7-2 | CASLDPRVNEKLFF | TGTGCCAGCCTTGACCCCAGGGTTAATGAAAAACTGTTTTTT
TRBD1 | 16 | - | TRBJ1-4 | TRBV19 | CASSMGTGAHNEKLFF | TGTGCCAGTAGTATGGGGACAGGCGCCCATAATGAAAAACTGTTTTTT
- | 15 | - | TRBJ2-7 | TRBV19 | CASSIDGRGIYEQYF | TGTGCCAGTAGTATAGATGGGCGTGGGATCTACGAGCAGTACTTC
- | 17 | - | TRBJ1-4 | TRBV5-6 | CASSLWGRGTLSEKLFF | TGTGCCAGCAGCTTGTGGGGCAGGGGAACGTTGAGTGAAAAACTGTTTTTT
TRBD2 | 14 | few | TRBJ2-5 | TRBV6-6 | CASSYSRGGETQYF | TGTGCCAGCAGTTACTCACGGGGGGGGGAGACCCAGTACTTC
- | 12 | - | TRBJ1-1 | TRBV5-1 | CASSPQGTEAFF | TGCGCCAGCAGCCCACAGGGTACTGAAGCTTTCTTT
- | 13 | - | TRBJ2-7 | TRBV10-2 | CASSERRMNEQYF | TGCGCCAGCAGTGAAAGGAGGATGAACGAGCAGTACTTC
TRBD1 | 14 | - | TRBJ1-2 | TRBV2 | CASREGTGNYGYTF | TGTGCCAGCAGAGAAGGGACAGGGAACTATGGCTACACCTTC
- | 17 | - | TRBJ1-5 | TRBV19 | CASSGAGEGTSNQPQHF | TGTGCCTCGAGCGGGGCAGGCGAAGGCACGAGCAATCAGCCCCAGCATTTT
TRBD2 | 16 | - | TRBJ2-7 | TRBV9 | CASSVCKRGPFCEQYF | TGTGCCAGCAGCGTTTGTAAGCGGGGCCCGTTCTGCGAGCAGTACTTC
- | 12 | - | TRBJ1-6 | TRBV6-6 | CASRNRLDALHF | TGTGCCAGCAGGAACAGGCTAGACGCCCTCCACTTT
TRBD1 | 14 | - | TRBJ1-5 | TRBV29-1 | CSVGDRVGNQPQHF | TGCAGCGTAGGGGACAGGGTTGGCAATCAGCCCCAGCATTTT
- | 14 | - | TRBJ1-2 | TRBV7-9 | CASSQRSEGDGYTF | TGTGCCAGCAGCCAGAGGTCCGAAGGGGATGGCTACACCTTC